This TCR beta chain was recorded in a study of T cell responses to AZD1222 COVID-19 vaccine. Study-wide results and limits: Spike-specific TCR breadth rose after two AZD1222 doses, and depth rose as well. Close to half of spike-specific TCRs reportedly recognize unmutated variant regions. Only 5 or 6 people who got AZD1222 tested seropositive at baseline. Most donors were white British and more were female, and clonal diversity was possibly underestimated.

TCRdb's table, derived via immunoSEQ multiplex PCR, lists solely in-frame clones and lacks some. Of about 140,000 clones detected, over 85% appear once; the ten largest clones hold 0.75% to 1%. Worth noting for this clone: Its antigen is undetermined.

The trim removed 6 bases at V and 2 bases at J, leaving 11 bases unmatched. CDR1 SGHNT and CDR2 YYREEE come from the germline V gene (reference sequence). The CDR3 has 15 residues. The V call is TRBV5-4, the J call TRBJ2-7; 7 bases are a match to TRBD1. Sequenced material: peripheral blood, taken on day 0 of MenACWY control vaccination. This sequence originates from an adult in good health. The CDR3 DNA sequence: TGTGCCAGCACCCCGGGATGGGGACAGACCTACGAGCAGTACTTC. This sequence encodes CASTPGWGQTYEQYF.